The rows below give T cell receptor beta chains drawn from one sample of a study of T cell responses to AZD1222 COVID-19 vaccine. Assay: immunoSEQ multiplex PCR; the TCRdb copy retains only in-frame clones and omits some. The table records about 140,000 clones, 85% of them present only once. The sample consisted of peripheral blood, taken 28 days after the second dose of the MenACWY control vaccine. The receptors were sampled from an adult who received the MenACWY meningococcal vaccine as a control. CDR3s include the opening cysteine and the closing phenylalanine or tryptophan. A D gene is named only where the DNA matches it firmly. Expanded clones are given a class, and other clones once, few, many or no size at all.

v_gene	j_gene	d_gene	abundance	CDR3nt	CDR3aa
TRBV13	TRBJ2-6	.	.	TGTGCCACGAACCAGGCCACCTCTGGGGCCAACGTCCTGACTTTC	CATNQATSGANVLTF
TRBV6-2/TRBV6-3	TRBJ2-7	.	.	TGTGCCAGCAGTCAGAACTGGGAGCAGTACTTC	CASSQNWEQYF
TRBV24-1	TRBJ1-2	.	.	TGTGCCACCAGTGATTTAAGGGGTCCCAGGTATGGCTACACCTTC	CATSDLRGPRYGYTF
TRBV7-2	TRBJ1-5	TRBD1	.	TGTGCCAGCAGCGCCCGGGACAGGGTGAGTCAGCCCCAGCATTTT	CASSARDRVSQPQHF
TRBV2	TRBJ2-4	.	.	TGTGCCAGCAGCACGGGACGGATTCTAGCCAAAAACATTCAGTACTTC	CASSTGRILAKNIQYF
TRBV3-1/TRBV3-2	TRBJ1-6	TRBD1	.	TGTGCCAGCAGGGACAGGGCCTATAATTCACCCCTCCACTTT	CASRDRAYNSPLHF
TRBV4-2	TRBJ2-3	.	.	TGTGCCAGCAGCCAAGATGGTCGCGGGGGCTCAGATACGCAGTATTTT	CASSQDGRGGSDTQYF
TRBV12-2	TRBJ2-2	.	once	TGTGCAAGTCGCTCACCCCTGTTCAGGGGGAACACCGGGGAGCTGTTTTTT	CASRSPLFRGNTGELFF
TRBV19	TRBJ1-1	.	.	TGTGCCAGTAGTCGAACCGGGACCACTCGTACAAAAGCTTTCTTT	CASSRTGTTRTKAFF
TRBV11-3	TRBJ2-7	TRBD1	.	TGTGCCAGCAGCCCGGAGGGACAGGGGGGATACTACGAGCAGTACTTC	CASSPEGQGGYYEQYF
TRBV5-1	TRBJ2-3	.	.	TGCGCCAGCAGCTTGGCTAGCACAGATACGCAGTATTTT	CASSLASTDTQYF
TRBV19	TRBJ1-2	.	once	TGTGCCAGTAGTATTGGTGGGGAAGCTAACTATGGCTACACCTTC	CASSIGGEANYGYTF
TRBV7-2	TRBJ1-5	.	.	TGTGCCAGCAGCTTTTGGGGGGGCGGCAATCAGCCCCAGCATTTT	CASSFWGGGNQPQHF
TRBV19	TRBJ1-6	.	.	TGTGCCAGTAAGACGGGCAATTCACCCCTCCACTTT	CASKTGNSPLHF
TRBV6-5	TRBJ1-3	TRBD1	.	TGTGCCAGCAGCGCCAGGGGGCGTGAAAACACCATATATTTT	CASSARGRENTIYF
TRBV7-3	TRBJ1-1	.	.	TGTGCCAGCAGCTTGTGGGGACGGGGGACTGAAGCTTTCTTT	CASSLWGRGTEAFF
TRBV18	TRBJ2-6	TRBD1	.	TGTGCCAGCTCATCGTCCCGGGACAGCTCTGGGGCCAACGTCCTGACTTTC	CASSSSRDSSGANVLTF
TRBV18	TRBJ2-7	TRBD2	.	TGTGCCAGCTCACTTGCGGGAGGCGGGTACGAGCAGTACTTC	CASSLAGGGYEQYF
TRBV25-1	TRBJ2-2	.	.	TGTGCCAGCAGTAATGAAGGGGCCGGGGAGCTGTTTTTT	CASSNEGAGELFF
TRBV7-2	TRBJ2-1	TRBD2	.	TGTGCCAGCAGTTACCTAGCGGGGGTCTACAATGAGCAGTTCTTC	CASSYLAGVYNEQFF
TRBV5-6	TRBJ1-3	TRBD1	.	TGTGCCAGCAGCTGGGGGACAGGACGAATCTCTGGAAACACCATATATTTT	CASSWGTGRISGNTIYF
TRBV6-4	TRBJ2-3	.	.	TGTGCCACCCGGGGGCTAGCGGAAAATACGCAGTATTTT	CATRGLAENTQYF
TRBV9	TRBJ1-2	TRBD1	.	TGTGCCAGCAGCGCCGGACAGGGGAACTATGGCTACACCTTC	CASSAGQGNYGYTF
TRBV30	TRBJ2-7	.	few	TGTGCCTGGAGTCCCGGGGCTAATAGATACGAGCAGTACTTC	CAWSPGANRYEQYF
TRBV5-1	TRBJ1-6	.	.	TGCGCCAGCAGCTTGGTGGGGGGGCCCGAGTCACCCCTCCACTTT	CASSLVGGPESPLHF
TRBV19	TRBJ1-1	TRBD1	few	TGTGCCAGTAGTATCTTCCCAGGGACAGCAAACACTGAAGCTTTCTTT	CASSIFPGTANTEAFF
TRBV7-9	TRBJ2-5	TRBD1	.	TGTGCCAGCAGCTTCAACGAGAGGACAGGGAGGGAGACCCAGTACTTC	CASSFNERTGRETQYF
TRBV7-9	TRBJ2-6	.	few	TGTGCCAGCAGGCCCCCCTTCCGGGCGCGTGGGGCCAACGTCCTGACTTTC	CASRPPFRARGANVLTF
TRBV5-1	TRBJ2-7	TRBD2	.	TGCGCCAGCAGCCATGGGACTAGCGGGAGGTTTGGCTACGAGCAGTACTTC	CASSHGTSGRFGYEQYF
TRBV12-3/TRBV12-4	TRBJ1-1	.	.	TGTGCCAGCAGTCCTCAGGGACATGAAGCTTTCTTT	CASSPQGHEAFF
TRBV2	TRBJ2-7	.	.	TGTGCCAGCAGGGACCCTTCCTACGAGCAGTACTTC	CASRDPSYEQYF
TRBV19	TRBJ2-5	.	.	TGTGCCAGTAGTATAAGAGGGCGGGGTGAGACCCAGTACTTC	CASSIRGRGETQYF
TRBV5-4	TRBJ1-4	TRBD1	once	TGTGCCAGCAGCTTGGGGACAGGGGGTTATGAAAAACTGTTTTTT	CASSLGTGGYEKLFF
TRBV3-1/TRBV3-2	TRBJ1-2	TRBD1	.	TGTGCCAGCAGCCAAGCGGTGGTATCCAGGGGGGATGGCTACACCTTC	CASSQAVVSRGDGYTF
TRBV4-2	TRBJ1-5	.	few	TGTGCCAGCAGCCAGGCCGTGGGGACTCAGCCCCAGCATTTT	CASSQAVGTQPQHF
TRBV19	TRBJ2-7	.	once	TGTGCCAGTAGCTTGCGGAGTACCTACGAGCAGTACTTC	CASSLRSTYEQYF
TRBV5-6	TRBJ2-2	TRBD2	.	TGTGCCAGCTATAACCTAGCGGCAGACACCGGGGAGCTGTTTTTT	CASYNLAADTGELFF
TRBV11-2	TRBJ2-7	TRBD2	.	TGTGCCAGCAGCAGGGGACTAGCCTACGAGCAGTACTTC	CASSRGLAYEQYF
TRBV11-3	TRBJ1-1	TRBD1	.	TGTGCCAGCAGCTTTGGAGGGGGAGCACAGGGGGCGAGTACTGAAGCTTTCTTT	CASSFGGGAQGASTEAFF
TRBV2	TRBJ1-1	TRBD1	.	TGTGCCAGCAGGGCAAGGACAGGGGGCGCGACTGAAGCTTTCTTT	CASRARTGGATEAFF
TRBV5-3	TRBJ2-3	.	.	TGTGCCAGAAGCGCGAACAGGGAGGATACGCAGTATTTT	CARSANREDTQYF
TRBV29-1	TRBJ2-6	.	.	TGCAGCGTTGTAACTTCGGGGTCGGCCAACGTCCTGACTTTC	CSVVTSGSANVLTF
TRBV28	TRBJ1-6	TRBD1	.	TGTGCCAGCAGCGTTCTAACAGGGGAGGTAAATAATTCACCCCTCCACTTT	CASSVLTGEVNNSPLHF
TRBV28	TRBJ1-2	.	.	TGTGCCAGCAGTTTAACCAATCTAGGCTACACCTTC	CASSLTNLGYTF
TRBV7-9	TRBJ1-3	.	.	TGTGCCAGCAGCTTAGCGCCCAGGTCGGCCTCTGGAAACACCATATATTTT	CASSLAPRSASGNTIYF
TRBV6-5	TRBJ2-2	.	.	TGTGCCAGCAGTTACATGAGGGGGGTAGGGACCGGGGAGCTGTTTTTT	CASSYMRGVGTGELFF
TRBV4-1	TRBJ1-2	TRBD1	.	TGCGCCAGCAGCAGACAGGGAGGCTACACCTTC	CASSRQGGYTF
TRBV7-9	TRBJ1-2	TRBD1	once	TGTGCCAGCAGCGACCAAGGACAGGACTACTATGGCTACACCTTC	CASSDQGQDYYGYTF
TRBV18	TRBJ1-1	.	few	TGTGCCAGCTCACGTGGGAAGAACACTGAAGCTTTCTTT	CASSRGKNTEAFF
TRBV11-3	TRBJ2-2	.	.	TGTGCCAGCAGCCCTAAACTCGGGGCCGGGGAGCTGTTTTTT	CASSPKLGAGELFF
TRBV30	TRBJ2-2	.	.	TGTGCCTGGAGTGCCGCGGTATTCACCGGGGAGCTGTTTTTT	CAWSAAVFTGELFF
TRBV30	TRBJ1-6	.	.	TGTGCCTGGACGGAGGAGTTATATAATTCACCCCTCCACTTT	CAWTEELYNSPLHF
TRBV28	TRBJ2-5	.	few	TGTGCCAGCAGTTTAAAGACAAGCGAGTACTTC	CASSLKTSEYF
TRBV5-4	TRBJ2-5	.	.	TGTGCCAGCACCCTTGGTAGGCGGGAGACCCAGTACTTC	CASTLGRRETQYF
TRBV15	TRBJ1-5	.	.	TGTGCCACCAGCGCGGACCGCAGGGACAATCAGCCCCAGCATTTT	CATSADRRDNQPQHF
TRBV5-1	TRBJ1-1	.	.	TGCGCCAGCAGCGCTGAAAGTACGACCACTGAAGCTTTCTTT	CASSAESTTTEAFF
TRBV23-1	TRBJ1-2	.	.	TGCGCCAGCAGTCTTCCCCGGGACATAGCTAACTATGGCTACACCTTC	CASSLPRDIANYGYTF